Sequencing of this T cell receptor (beta chain) was carried out in a study of shared clonotypes between healthy human individuals. Whole-study findings and limits: As a rule, naive subsets had a larger estimated richness than memory subsets.

As originally analysed: As immunoSEQ supplied junction-only sequences (without quality scores), filtering differed. The protocol was immunoSEQ multiplex PCR, while the TCRdb copy is restricted to in-frame clones and leaves out a portion. The V and J calls and clone size come from that table; D and trimming were worked out from the DNA. Of 800,000 to 1,200,000 clones in the sample, roughly 74% are singletons; the top ten hold more than 0.5%. Per the germline V gene, CDR1 is LNHDA and CDR2 is SQIVND (reference sequence). Trimming at V came to 0 bases and at J to 4 bases, leaving 10 bases not matched to a gene. CDR3 length: 19 residues. About this clone: The antigen remains unidentified.

The gene calls are TRBV19 and TRBJ2-1, with 12 bases aligning to TRBD2. The TCR was taken from a young man in good health. Some clones in this sample may be carry-over from other donors' samples. Sequencing was performed on memory CD4+ T cells from PBMCs. Subset of the sample: CD45RA-negative fraction. In DNA form, the CDR3 reads TGTGCCAGTAGTATAGAGCGTCTAGCGGGAGGGGTGGGTTACAATGAGCAGTTCTTC. Its translation: CASSIERLAGGVGYNEQFF.